One sample yielded the 26 T cell receptor beta chains listed below, sequenced in a study of cytomegalovirus exposure and HLA in healthy donors. 60 Vbeta and 13 Jbeta primers were used in PCR. Libraries were prepared by immunoSEQ multiplex PCR; TCRdb keeps only in-frame clonotypes and omits some of them. Of about 130,000 clones listed, roughly 82% are singletons. The source material was PBMCs. These receptors all stem from a man aged 45-60 years in good health and CMV-seronegative.

This clone has a single count. V is TRBV2 and J is TRBJ2-1; possible D gene TRBD1, 5 bases. Germline V CDR1 and CDR2: SNHLY, FYNNEI. This CDR3 comprises 14 residues. V was clipped by 2 bases and J by 4 bases, with 9 bases between them. Here the CDR3 reads CASSEISGYNEQFF. For the CDR3, the DNA is TGTGCCAGCAGTGAAATTTCAGGGTACAATGAGCAGTTCTTC.

The rearrangement uses TRBV10-2 and TRBJ1-4; D may be TRBD1 (6 bases). V gave up 5 bases and J gave up 5 bases, with 12 bases separating them. The CDR3 consists of 14 residues. CDR1 and CDR2 from the germline V gene are WSHSY and SAAADI. The CDR3 region is CASSTGTPNEKLFF. In nucleotides, the CDR3 is TGCGCCAGCAGTACAGGGACCCCAAATGAAAAACTGTTTTTT.

V and J are TRBV18 and TRBJ1-5; TRBD1 is a possible D gene (5 bases). CDR1 is KGHSH, CDR2 LQKENI, per germline. The CDR3 length is 16 residues. The ends were cut back, 3 bases at V and 3 bases at J, with 15 bases in the middle. The CDR3 sequence: CASSPLRGGFNQPQHF. The CDR3 nucleotides are TGTGCCAGCTCACCTCTCCGGGGGGGTTTCAATCAGCCCCAGCATTTT.

The chain has TRBV6-5 and TRBJ2-7, with D unclear. The germline V and J ends were trimmed by 2 bases and 0 bases, with 5 bases remaining between them. The CDR3 has 13 amino acids. From germline, CDR1 is MNHEY and CDR2 SVGAGI. This CDR3 reads CASSYASSYEQYF. The CDR3 region has the DNA TGTGCCAGCAGTTACGCCAGCTCCTACGAGCAGTACTTC.

The table lists this clone with a few counts. The rearrangement joins TRBV5-4 to TRBJ2-5; 7 bases align to TRBD1. The CDR3 extends over 13 amino acids. Losses at the gene ends were 2 bases for V and 5 bases for J; bases not matched to a gene: 3. Germline CDR1 reads SGHNT; CDR2 reads YYREEE (reference sequence). CDR3 amino acids: CASSFRGLETQYF. Here the CDR3 DNA reads TGTGCCAGCAGCTTTAGGGGGCTGGAGACCCAGTACTTC.

The chain recombines TRBV19 with TRBJ1-6; D unclear. V was trimmed by 5 bases and J by 4 bases, leaving 15 bases between them. CDR1 LNHDA and CDR2 SQIVND come from the germline V gene (reference sequence). The length of the CDR3 is 16 residues. The CDR3: CASSSRGVKYNSPLHF. DNA for the CDR3: TGTGCCAGTAGTTCCCGAGGTGTTAAATATAATTCACCCCTCCACTTT.

V and J are TRBV13 and TRBJ2-7, with TRBD1 matching 9 bases. CDR3 length: 15 amino acids. Trimming removed 5 bases from V and 0 bases from J; junction bases left unmatched: 5. The germline V gene encodes CDR1 PRHDT and CDR2 FYEKMQ (reference sequence). The CDR3: CASSDRGKSSYEQYF. The CDR3 DNA sequence: TGTGCCAGCAGCGACAGGGGGAAGAGCTCCTACGAGCAGTACTTC.

This sequence joins TRBV10-1 and TRBJ1-3; D is possibly TRBD1 (5 bases). The CDR3 covers 13 residues. Trimming removed 8 bases at V and 0 bases at J, with 8 bases between. Germline CDR1 and CDR2: WNHNN and SYGVQD (reference sequence). The DNA for the CDR3 is TGCGCCAGCGGAGACAGCTCTGGAAACACCATATATTTT. Its protein is CASGDSSGNTIYF.

The gene calls are TRBV4-2 and TRBJ2-5; 8 bases fit TRBD2. The V gene's germline CDR1 is LGHNA and CDR2 YNFKEQ. This CDR3 is 16 amino acids long. V dropped 0 bases and J dropped 4; count of bases not matched to a gene: 7. CDR3 nucleotides: TGTGCCAGCAGCCAAGATCCCCGGGGGGGCCGAGAGACCCAGTACTTC. Its translation is CASSQDPRGGRETQYF.

The chain uses TRBV13 and TRBJ2-1, with 7 positions matching TRBD2. The CDR3 is 16 amino acids. Germline V gene sequence: CDR1 PRHDT, CDR2 FYEKMQ (reference sequence). V shed 1 base, J shed 2 bases, and the junction held 5 bases outside the gene matches. CDR3 sequence: CASSLVAGRTYNEQFF. CDR3 nucleotide sequence: TGTGCCAGCAGCTTAGTAGCGGGCCGGACCTACAATGAGCAGTTCTTC.

This chain links TRBV4-2 with TRBJ2-7; 12 nucleotides align to TRBD1. The CDR3 spans 15 residues. Germline assignment: CDR1 LGHNA and CDR2 YNFKEQ. With 1 base clipped from V and 9 bases from J, the junction kept 7 bases outside the gene matches. CDR3 sequence (DNA): TGTGCCAGCAGCCAAGTGGGACAGGGGGCCGACGGGCAGTACTTC. Protein sequence: CASSQVGQGADGQYF.

The CDR3 protein is CASSLAGGYEQYF. The CDR3, as DNA: TGTGCCAGCAGCTTAGCGGGGGGCTACGAGCAGTACTTC. This chain connects TRBV7-8 to TRBJ2-7, with TRBD2 as a possible D gene (6 bases). CDR1 is SGHVS and CDR2 is FQNEAQ in the germline V gene. With 0 bases removed from V and 3 bases from J, the gap between germline ends came to 6 bases. The CDR3 is made up of 13 amino acids.

The chain couples TRBV7-9 to TRBJ2-7; D is unclear. V lost 5 bases and J 4 bases, leaving 6 bases between the germline ends. CDR1 is SEHNR, CDR2 FQNEAQ, per germline (reference sequence). The CDR3 loop spans 11 amino acids. The CDR3 DNA reads TGTGCCAGCAGCCCTATTTACGAGCAGTACTTC. The encoded protein is CASSPIYEQYF.

This clone was seen a few times. V gene TRBV5-5 combines with J gene TRBJ1-4; D is possibly TRBD1 (5 bases). This CDR3 has 16 residues. Trimming pared 4 bases from V and 3 bases from J, leaving 16 bases between. Germline V gives CDR1 SGHKS, CDR2 YYEKEE (reference sequence). CDR3 in amino acids: CASSRQPMIANEKLFF. CDR3 coding DNA: TGTGCCAGCAGCCGACAGCCCATGATTGCTAATGAAAAACTGTTTTTT.

The V call is TRBV4-1, the J call TRBJ1-1, with D possibly matching TRBD1 (6 bases). V was clipped by 4 bases and J by 5 bases, with 11 bases between them. Looked up from germline, CDR1 is MGHRA and CDR2 is YSYEKL. The length of the CDR3 is 13 residues. The CDR3 protein is CASSRQGRTEAFF. In DNA form, the CDR3 reads TGCGCCAGCAGCCGGCAGGGGCGGACTGAAGCTTTCTTT.

This rearrangement joins TRBV5-1 to TRBJ2-3; 11 bases align to TRBD2. The CDR3 has 16 residues. V trimming: 3 bases; J trimming: 1 base; junction bases outside the gene matches: 4. Looked up from germline, CDR1 is SGHRS and CDR2 is YFSETQ. The CDR3 loop is CASSSGLAAGTDTQYF. The CDR3 DNA follows: TGCGCCAGCAGCTCGGGACTAGCGGCTGGCACAGATACGCAGTATTTT.

CDR3 residues: CASSYADRSYEQYF. The CDR3 nucleotides read TGTGCCAGCAGTTACGCGGACAGGAGCTACGAGCAGTACTTC. The chain recombines TRBV6-5 with TRBJ2-5; the match to TRBD1 covers 7 bases. The J call may be incorrect, as the DNA end agrees better with TRBJ2-7. The germline V gene has CDR1 MNHEY and CDR2 SVGAGI. CDR3 length: 14 amino acids.

V gene TRBV19 combines with J gene TRBJ2-3; the match to TRBD1 covers 8 bases. The CDR3 contains 15 residues. In germline, CDR1 is LNHDA, CDR2 SQIVND (reference sequence). After removal of 5 bases from V and 5 bases from J, the junction contained 9 bases not matched to a gene. CDR3 nucleotides: TGTGCCAGTAGTCGCCTGACAGGGGCAGGAGATACGCAGTATTTT. As protein: CASSRLTGAGDTQYF.

The chain's CDR3 is CASSLVGVGGETQYF. CDR3 nucleotides: TGTGCCAGCAGCTTAGTCGGGGTTGGAGGGGAGACCCAGTACTTC. The J gene is TRBJ2-5, the V gene TRBV7-2; maybe TRBD2 (6 bases). Per the germline V gene, CDR1 is SGHTA and CDR2 is FQGNSA. This CDR3 spans 15 amino acids. V lost 1 base and J lost 5, with 14 bases in between.

This chain links TRBV30 with TRBJ2-6; 7 positions match TRBD2. CDR1 is GTSNPN, CDR2 SVGIG, per germline (reference sequence). This CDR3 is built from 14 residues. With 5 bases clipped from V and 3 bases from J, the junction kept 4 bases outside the gene matches. In DNA form, the CDR3 reads TGTGCCTGGTCCGGGGGGATTGGGGCCAACGTCCTGACTTTC. Its protein product is CAWSGGIGANVLTF. Full variable domain (remainder filled in from reference TRBV30 and TRBJ2-6): SQTIHQWPATLVQPVGSPLSLECTVEGTSNPNLYWYRQAAGRGLQLLFYSVGIGQISSEVPQNLSASRPQDRQFILSSKKLLLSDSGFYLCAWSGGIGANVLTFGAGSRLTVL.

This clone was detected a few times. The chain recombines TRBV5-1 with TRBJ2-1; no reliable D call. Germline CDR1 reads SGHRS; CDR2 reads YFSETQ. The ends were cut back, 0 bases at V and 6 bases at J, with 7 bases in the middle. The CDR3 is made up of 13 amino acids. The CDR3 loop is CASSLGVVNEQFF. CDR3 coding DNA: TGCGCCAGCAGCTTGGGTGTCGTCAATGAGCAGTTCTTC. Combining the CDR3 with reference TRBV5-1 and TRBJ2-1 gives the whole variable domain KAGVTQTPRYLIKTRGQQVTLSCSPISGHRSVSWYQQTPGQGLQFLFEYFSETQRNKGNFPGRFSGRQFSNSRSEMNVSTLELGDSALYLCASSLGVVNEQFFGPGTRLTVL.

The rearrangement joins TRBV2 to TRBJ1-1, with 8 bases aligning to TRBD1. Germline V gives CDR1 SNHLY, CDR2 FYNNEI. The ends lost 5 bases at V and 1 base at J; junction bases unmatched: 3. The length of the CDR3 is 14 residues. The CDR3: CASSQDRANTEAFF. CDR3 sequence (DNA): TGTGCCAGCAGTCAGGACAGGGCGAACACTGAAGCTTTCTTT.

CDR3 amino acids: CASSLTSGVNEQYF. CDR3 nucleotides: TGTGCCAGCAGCTTAACTAGCGGGGTGAACGAGCAGTACTTC. The V and J genes are TRBV7-2 and TRBJ2-7; TRBD2 matches 10 bases. Germline CDR1 reads SGHTA; CDR2 reads FQGNSA. The CDR3 sequence is 14 residues long. Germline trimming cut 2 bases from V and 5 bases from J; bases unmatched to any gene: 3.

Comment on this clone: Other DNA sequences in this specimen translate into the identical CDR3. The V call is TRBV18, the J call TRBJ1-4, with 8 bases lining up with TRBD1. Germline V CDR1 and CDR2: KGHSH, LQKENI. This CDR3 region has 14 residues. With V trimmed by 3 bases and J by 8 bases, 5 bases remained unmatched. The CDR3 protein is CASSPGQGGEKLFF. The CDR3, as DNA: TGTGCCAGCTCACCCGGACAGGGAGGGGAAAAACTGTTTTTT.

The V gene is TRBV7-9, the J gene TRBJ1-3; D gene uncertain. This CDR3 comprises 14 residues. Germline-derived CDR1 and CDR2 are SEHNR and FQNEAQ (reference sequence). The V end lost 6 bases, the J end lost 3 bases, and 12 bases lay between the germline ends. CDR3 in amino acids: CASSFPSLGNTIYF. The CDR3 bases are TGTGCCAGCAGTTTCCCCAGTCTTGGAAACACCATATATTTT.

For the CDR3, the DNA is TGTGCCAGCAGCCAATCCGGGATCTCTGGAAACACCATATATTTT. Translation gives CASSQSGISGNTIYF. V gene TRBV7-9 combines with J gene TRBJ1-3; no definite D call. Germline V lookup: CDR1 SEHNR, CDR2 FQNEAQ (reference sequence). The length of the CDR3 is 15 residues. With 5 bases removed from V and 0 bases from J, the gap between germline ends came to 11 bases.